What follows are 5 T cell receptor beta chains derived from one specimen sequenced in a study of blood T cell repertoires in COVID-19. Using immunoSEQ multiplex PCR, the repertoire was profiled, and TCRdb retains in-frame clones only, with some absent. Of fewer than 90,000 clones listed, roughly 80% were seen once; the top ten hold 19%. Specimen: peripheral blood. The receptors were gathered from a woman aged 80 or over with acute or convalescent COVID-19.

The count of this clone is one. V and J are TRBV27 and TRBJ2-1; D is possibly TRBD2 (5 bases). The CDR3 is 13 residues long. Trimming took off 3 bases at V and 10 bases at J, with 13 bases between the two ends. Germline V lookup: CDR1 MNHEY, CDR2 SMNVEV (reference sequence). CDR3 in DNA: TGTGCCAGCAGTTTGAAACTCCGCGGGGAGCAGTTCTTC. Translation gives CASSLKLRGEQFF.

This clone was observed a few times. The genes are TRBV7-2 and TRBJ1-2; TRBD1 matches at 8 bases. The length of the CDR3 is 15 residues. Trimming removed 5 bases from V and 4 bases from J; junction bases left unmatched: 9. Germline V gives CDR1 SGHTA, CDR2 FQGNSA. This CDR3 is CASSAGGRGLYGYTF. The CDR3, as DNA: TGTGCCAGCAGCGCCGGGGGCAGGGGGCTCTATGGCTACACCTTC.

V is TRBV12-5 and J is TRBJ2-7, with D uncertain. The CDR3 runs to 15 residues. Germline V CDR1 and CDR2: LGHNT, FRNRAP. V was cut by 4 bases and J by 5 bases, with 18 bases left in between. Here the CDR3 reads CASGSQRSSLDEQYF. For the CDR3, the DNA is TGTGCTAGTGGTTCCCAACGGAGTTCACTCGACGAGCAGTACTTC.

A single count supports this clone. The chain links TRBV29-1 to TRBJ2-7; 9 bases fit TRBD2. Germline CDR1 reads SQVTM; CDR2 reads ANQGSEA. V trimming: 1 base; J trimming: 2 bases; junction bases outside the gene matches: 15. The CDR3 is made up of 18 amino acids. CDR3 coding DNA: TGCAGCGTTGAAGTACGTAGGACTAGCGCACCTCGGGCCTACGAGCAGTACTTC. Translated, it gives CSVEVRRTSAPRAYEQYF.

J is TRBJ2-1 and V is TRBV7-9, with 10 bases that match TRBD2. CDR1 SEHNR and CDR2 FQNEAQ come from the germline V gene (reference sequence). The V and J ends lost 0 bases and 2 bases, in that order; junction bases with no gene match: 1. CDR3 length: 16 residues. Here the CDR3 reads CASSLALAGAYNEQFF. The DNA of the CDR3 is TGTGCCAGCAGCTTAGCTCTAGCGGGAGCCTACAATGAGCAGTTCTTC.